This TCR beta chain was obtained from a study of vaccination and CD4 T cells after COVID-19. With the Oncomine TCR Beta short-read assay, DNA from cultured CD4+ T cells was sequenced. TCRdb re-called the PCR reads with MiXCR, one entry per CDR3 protein. The sample lists approximately 14,000 distinct CDR3 sequences, 21% occurring once. Whole-study results and caveats: Among reactive clones from convalescent patients, a median approximately 86% appeared only post-vaccination.

The treatment denotes: roughly 10-day PBMC culture with coronavirus spike peptide pools or control peptides (ViraFEST assay). TCR sequencing followed the expansion of antigen-specific T cells with peptide pools in ViraFEST. This clonotype was recorded a few times. The antigen remains undetermined. The CDR3 has 13 amino acids. Germline V CDR1 and CDR2: DFQATT, SNEGSKA (reference sequence). The V gene lost 6 bases and the J gene lost 4 bases, with 15 bases spanning the gap. The sample here was CD4+ T cells from blood, cultured in vitro, taken before SARS-CoV-2 vaccination. The sequence was collected from a human donor who received a COVID-19 vaccine. The V call is TRBV20-1, the J call TRBJ1-1; TRBD1 might be the D (5 bases). The CDR3 DNA follows: TGCAGTGCACCGTCGGGGGTGGGCACTGAAGCTTTCTTT. Its protein is CSAPSGVGTEAFF.